This T cell receptor (beta chain) was recorded in a study of T cell repertoires in cytomegalovirus infection. Study context: CMV epitopes used comprised recently identified HLA-C-restricted ones and well-studied HLA-B-restricted ones. Shared public TCR beta signatures pointed to both CMV infection and a matching HLA type. The study, taken as a whole, reports: In two of eight donors, the top clonotype was HLA-C-restricted CMV-specific. Frequencies of public TCR beta families were cumulated, and this identified carriers of CMV plus the relevant HLA.

Using its own MiXCR run on the reads, TCRdb lists one record per CDR3 protein. This repertoire shows roughly 700,000 distinct CDR3 sequences, around a third found once; its top ten account for about 20%. This clonotype was seen repeatedly, ten times or more. No antigen is known for it. Germline values: CDR1 SGHTA, CDR2 FQGNSA. The CDR3 spans 15 residues. Trimming took off 5 bases at V and 0 bases at J, with 8 bases between the two ends. The receptor's source is a human donor in good health (CMV status not recorded). Some clones in this sample may be carry-over from other donors' samples. The V and J genes are TRBV7-2 and TRBJ2-6; D is perhaps TRBD1 (5 bases). The sequenced sample was cultured PBMCs, obtained from culture after CMV antigen stimulation. The CDR3 nucleotides read TGTGCCAGCAGCCCTCAGGGCTCTGGGGCCAACGTCCTGACTTTC. Translation gives CASSPQGSGANVLTF.